Listed below are T cell receptor beta chains from one sample, sequenced in a study of CD4 T cells in relation to SARS-CoV-2 and coronaviruses. The table came from immunoSEQ multiplex PCR; TCRdb's copy has only in-frame clones and leaves some out. Among about 55,000 clones listed, approximately 90% were seen once. The source material was memory CD4+ T cells from PBMCs. The source of these receptors is a human donor in good health. CDR3s include the opening cysteine and the closing phenylalanine or tryptophan. The D gene is left open where the match is weak. Expanded clones are given a class, and other clones once, few, many or no size at all.

j_gene	v_gene	d_gene	abundance	CDR3nt	CDR3aa
TRBJ2-1	TRBV21-1	.	.	TGTGCCAGCACGGGACTAGGCCGTAACAATGAGCAGTTCTTC	CASTGLGRNNEQFF
TRBJ2-7	TRBV2	.	.	TGTGCCAGCAGCGACCGTCCTCGCCGCGTCTACGAGCAGTACTTC	CASSDRPRRVYEQYF
TRBJ2-3	TRBV19	TRBD2	.	TGTGCCAGTAGCGCTAGGGGGACTTACGGACTAGCGGGAGTGGCTACAGATACGCAGTATTTT	CASSARGTYGLAGVATDTQYF
TRBJ2-7	TRBV7-8	.	.	TGTGCCAGCAGATTTTCCCGGGACGGGAATTCCTACGAGCAGTACTTC	CASRFSRDGNSYEQYF
TRBJ2-5	TRBV11-2	.	.	TGTGCCAGCAGTTTCACCCGGACGGCCCAAGAGACCCAGTACTTC	CASSFTRTAQETQYF
TRBJ2-1	TRBV2	TRBD1	once	TGTGCCAGCAGTGAAGGGGGACAGGGCACGAATGAGCAGTTCTTC	CASSEGGQGTNEQFF
TRBJ2-2	TRBV29-1	TRBD1	.	TGCAGCGTCGGACAGGGCCCGAACACCGGGGAGCTGTTTTTT	CSVGQGPNTGELFF
TRBJ1-5	TRBV3-1/TRBV3-2	TRBD1	.	TGTGCCAGCAGCCAAGGGGACAGACGAGGACAGCCCCAGCATTTT	CASSQGDRRGQPQHF
TRBJ2-1	TRBV3-1/TRBV3-2	.	.	TGTGCCAGCAGTCCCTCGCGGGGATACAATGAGCAGTTCTTC	CASSPSRGYNEQFF
TRBJ2-1	TRBV3-1/TRBV3-2	.	.	TGTGCCAGCAGCCAAGAGGCCAGGGCACTCAATGAGCAGTTCTTC	CASSQEARALNEQFF
TRBJ2-1	TRBV18	TRBD1	.	TGTGCCAGCTCACCAACAGGGGGGAGCTCCTACAATGAGCAGTTCTTC	CASSPTGGSSYNEQFF
TRBJ2-3	TRBV6-1	.	.	TGTGCCAGCAGTGAACCCACAGATACGCAGTATTTT	CASSEPTDTQYF
TRBJ2-4	TRBV5-1	.	.	TGCGCCAGCAGCAGCCCCGGGGGAGTAGCCAAAAACATTCAGTACTTC	CASSSPGGVAKNIQYF
TRBJ2-7	TRBV6-5	.	.	TGTGCCAGCAGTAGGGGACACCCTCCCTACGAGCAGTACTTC	CASSRGHPPYEQYF
TRBJ2-2	TRBV7-3	TRBD1	.	TGTGCCAGCAGCTTAAGTCCAGGGGGAAATTCCGGGGAGCTGTTTTTT	CASSLSPGGNSGELFF
TRBJ2-1	TRBV5-5	.	.	TGTGCCAGCAGCTTGGTGATCTACAATGAGCAGTTCTTC	CASSLVIYNEQFF
TRBJ2-2	TRBV27	TRBD2	.	TGTGCCAGCAGTTTCCGGACTAGCGGGAGAAAAACCGGGGAGCTGTTTTTT	CASSFRTSGRKTGELFF
TRBJ1-3	TRBV30	.	.	TGTGCCTGGAGCTTTAGGGACACCATATATTTT	CAWSFRDTIYF
TRBJ2-5	TRBV27	TRBD1	.	TGTGCCAGCAGGCACCGGGACAGACAAGAGACCCAGTACTTC	CASRHRDRQETQYF
TRBJ1-3	TRBV30	.	.	TGTGCCTGGAGTATGGCAGCCACTGGAAACACCATATATTTT	CAWSMAATGNTIYF
TRBJ2-7	TRBV2	TRBD2	once	TGTGCCAGCAGTGAAGCCGGCCTGCCACTTAGCGGGAGGGGGTTCGGGAACTACGAGCAGTACTTC	CASSEAGLPLSGRGFGNYEQYF
TRBJ2-1	TRBV7-8	.	.	TGTGCCAGCAGCTTAGAAGTACTTGACAATGAGCAGTTCTTC	CASSLEVLDNEQFF
TRBJ1-3	TRBV18	.	.	TGTGCCAGCTCACCACAGGCGCAAAACACCATATATTTT	CASSPQAQNTIYF
TRBJ2-1	TRBV20-1	TRBD2	.	TGCAGTGCTAGTGGCGGGAGGGCCGATGAGCAGTTCTTC	CSASGGRADEQFF
TRBJ2-6	TRBV5-4	TRBD1	.	TGTGCCAGCAGCTTGGCCCCGAGACAGGGAGCAGCTGGGGCCAACGTCCTGACTTTC	CASSLAPRQGAAGANVLTF
TRBJ2-3	TRBV9	TRBD2	.	TGTGCCAGCAGCCCCGTAGCGGGGGGCAGCACAGATACGCAGTATTTT	CASSPVAGGSTDTQYF
TRBJ2-5	TRBV3-1/TRBV3-2	.	once	TGTGCCAGCAGCCAAGCCCAGTCTGGCCAGTACTTC	CASSQAQSGQYF
TRBJ2-2	TRBV11-2	.	.	TGTGCCAGCAGCTTTGAAGGGTCCCACACCGGGGAGCTGTTTTTT	CASSFEGSHTGELFF